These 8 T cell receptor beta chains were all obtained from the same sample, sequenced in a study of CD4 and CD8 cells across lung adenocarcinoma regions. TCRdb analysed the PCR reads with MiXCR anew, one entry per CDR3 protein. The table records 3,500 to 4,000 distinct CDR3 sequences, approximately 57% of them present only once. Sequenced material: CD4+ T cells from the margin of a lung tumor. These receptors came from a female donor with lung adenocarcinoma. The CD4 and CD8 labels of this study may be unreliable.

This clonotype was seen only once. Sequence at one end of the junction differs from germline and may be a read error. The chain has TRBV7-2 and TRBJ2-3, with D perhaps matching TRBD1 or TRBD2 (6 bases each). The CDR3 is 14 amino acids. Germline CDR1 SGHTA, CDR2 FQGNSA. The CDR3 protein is CRGWGRGAKDTQYF. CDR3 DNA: TGCCGCGGCTGGGGGCGCGGGGCCAAAGATACGCAGTATTTT.

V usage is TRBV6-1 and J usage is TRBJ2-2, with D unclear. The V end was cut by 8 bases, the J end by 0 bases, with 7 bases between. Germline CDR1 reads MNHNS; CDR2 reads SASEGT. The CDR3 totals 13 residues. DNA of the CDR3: TGTGCCAGCCCCCATCCGAACACCGGGGAGCTGTTTTTT. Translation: CASPHPNTGELFF.

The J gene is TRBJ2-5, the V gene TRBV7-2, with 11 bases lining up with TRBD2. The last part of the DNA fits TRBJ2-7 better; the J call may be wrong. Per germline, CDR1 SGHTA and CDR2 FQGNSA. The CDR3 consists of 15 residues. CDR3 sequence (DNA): TGTGCCAGCAGCTTTACTAGCGGGGGAACCTACGAGCAGTACTTC. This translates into CASSFTSGGTYEQYF.

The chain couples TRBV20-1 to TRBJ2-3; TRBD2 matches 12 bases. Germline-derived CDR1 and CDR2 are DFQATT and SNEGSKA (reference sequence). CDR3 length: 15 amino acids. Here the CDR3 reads CSVTSGSGDPETQYF. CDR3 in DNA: TGCAGCGTGACTAGCGGGAGCGGCGACCCCGAGACCCAGTATTTT.

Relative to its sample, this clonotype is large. DNA for the CDR3: TGTGCCAGCAGGACAGGTGCCTACGAGCAGTACTTC. Its translation: CASRTGAYEQYF. The gene calls are TRBV6-1 and TRBJ2-1, with a weak D call TRBD1 (6 bases). The J call could be wrong; TRBJ2-7 is a better fit for the DNA end. CDR3 length: 12 residues. Germline V gene sequence: CDR1 MNHNS, CDR2 SASEGT.

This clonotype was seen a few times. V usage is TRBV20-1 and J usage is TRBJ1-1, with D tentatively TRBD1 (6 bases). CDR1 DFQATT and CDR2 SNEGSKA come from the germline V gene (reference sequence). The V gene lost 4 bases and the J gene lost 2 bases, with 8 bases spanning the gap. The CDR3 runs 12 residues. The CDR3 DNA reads TGCAGTGCTAATGGGGGCAACACTGAAGCTTTCTTT. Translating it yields CSANGGNTEAFF.

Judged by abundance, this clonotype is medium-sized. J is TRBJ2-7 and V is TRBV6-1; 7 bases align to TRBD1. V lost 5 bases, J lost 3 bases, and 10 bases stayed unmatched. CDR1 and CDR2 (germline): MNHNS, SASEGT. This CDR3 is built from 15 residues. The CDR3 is CASSRTPQGNYEQYF. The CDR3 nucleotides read TGTGCCAGCAGTAGAACTCCACAGGGGAACTACGAGCAGTACTTC.

CDR3 residues: CAISERASDEQFF. For the CDR3, the DNA is TGTGCCATCAGTGAGCGAGCTAGCGATGAGCAGTTCTTC. The chain carries TRBV10-3 and TRBJ2-1; weak D call: TRBD2 (6 bases). The length of the CDR3 is 13 residues. Germline assignment: CDR1 ENHRY and CDR2 SYGVKD. V lost 2 bases, J lost 8 bases, and 10 bases lay in between.